Shown below are 6 T cell receptor beta chains from a single sample sequenced in a study of shared clonotypes between healthy human individuals. As defined, naive CD8 cells were CD45RO-negative and positively selected for CCR7, with terminally differentiated effector memory CD45RA+ cells excluded. The protocol was immunoSEQ multiplex PCR, while the TCRdb copy is restricted to in-frame clones and leaves out a portion. The data hold about 2 million clones, with just under 95% observed a single time. The sequencing sample was made of naive CD8+ T cells sorted from blood. These receptors were obtained from a man between 18 and 29 years old in good health.

The chain links TRBV10-2 to TRBJ2-3; TRBD2 might be the D (6 bases). This CDR3 spans 15 amino acids. Per the germline V gene, CDR1 is WSHSY and CDR2 is SAAADI. The V gene lost 3 bases and the J gene lost 2 bases, with 12 bases spanning the gap. This chain's CDR3 is CASSEGVAATDTQYF. The CDR3 region has the DNA TGCGCCAGCAGTGAAGGGGTAGCGGCCACAGATACGCAGTATTTT.

Points on this clone: This sample also contains other DNA sequences that code for the same CDR3. The chain uses TRBV10-2 and TRBJ1-2; no firm D call. The CDR3 consists of 12 residues. Trimming removed 3 bases at V and 4 bases at J, with 6 bases between. Germline V gene data show CDR1 as WSHSY and CDR2 as SAAADI. The CDR3 loop is CASSDGSYGYTF. As DNA, the CDR3 is TGCGCCAGCAGTGACGGCTCCTATGGCTACACCTTC.

The genes are TRBV25-1 and TRBJ2-1; 10 nucleotides line up with TRBD1. The CDR3 totals 15 residues. The V and J ends lost 4 bases and 6 bases, in that order; junction bases with no gene match: 6. Germline lookup yields CDR1 MGHDK and CDR2 SYGVNS. CDR3 loop: CASSARDRGSNEQFF. For the CDR3, the DNA is TGTGCCAGCAGTGCCCGGGACAGGGGAAGCAATGAGCAGTTCTTC.

The rearrangement links TRBV11-2 to TRBJ1-1; 10 bases align to TRBD1. J lost 4 bases, V lost 5 bases, and 7 bases had no gene match. The CDR3 totals 15 residues. Germline values: CDR1 SGHAT, CDR2 FQNNGV. The CDR3 sequence: CASSARTGGGTEAFF. The CDR3 nucleotides read TGTGCCAGCAGCGCTCGGACAGGGGGAGGCACTGAAGCTTTCTTT.

This clone appeared a single time. The genes are TRBV7-6 and TRBJ2-7; D ambiguous. V was cut by 0 bases and J by 4 bases, with 7 bases left in between. CDR1 is SGHVS, CDR2 FNYEAQ, per germline. The CDR3 loop spans 13 amino acids. CDR3 protein: CASSLAIGYEQYF. CDR3 DNA: TGTGCCAGCAGCTTAGCAATTGGTTACGAGCAGTACTTC.

The chain couples TRBV19 to TRBJ2-7, with TRBD1 identical over 10 bases. CDR1 and CDR2 from the germline V gene are LNHDA and SQIVND (reference sequence). CDR3 length: 13 amino acids. The J segment lost 3 bases and the V segment lost 10 bases, leaving 6 bases of the junction unmatched. CDR3 sequence: CATRDRGYYEQYF. The CDR3 DNA reads as TGTGCCACCCGGGACAGGGGATACTACGAGCAGTACTTC.